Presented here are 3 T cell receptor beta chains from one specimen sequenced in a study of CD8 T cells in Susac syndrome. RNA totalling roughly 0.5 to 1 ug underwent reverse transcription with random hexamers. TCRdb redid the calling of the immunoSEQ multiplex PCR reads with MiXCR, one entry per CDR3 protein. The table includes 150,000 to 200,000 distinct CDR3 sequences, roughly 94% detected once. Sequences were obtained from CD4+ T cells from PBMCs. The receptor source for this set is a human donor with multiple sclerosis.

The V and J genes are TRBV29-1 and TRBJ2-7, with D tentatively TRBD2 (6 bases). The CDR3 length is 12 residues. Trimming pared 6 bases from V and 1 base from J, leaving 10 bases between. Germline loops: CDR1 SQVTM, CDR2 ANQGSEA. In DNA, the CDR3 is TGCAGCGTCGGGGGAGGATCCTACGAGCAGTACTTC. This sequence encodes CSVGGGSYEQYF.

This chain uses TRBV6-6 with TRBJ1-1; a weak D match, TRBD1 (5 bases). The CDR3 sequence is 16 residues long. Trimming removed 1 base at V and 5 bases at J, with 17 bases between. CDR1 and CDR2 from the germline V gene are MNHNY and SVGAGI (reference sequence). CDR3 nucleotide sequence: TGTGCCAGCAGTTACTGGAATTCGGGGGTATGGACTGAAGCTTTCTTT. Its protein product is CASSYWNSGVWTEAFF.

The chain links TRBV3-1 to TRBJ1-3; D is ambiguous. The germline CDR1 and CDR2 sequences are LGHDT and YNNKEL (reference sequence). With 0 bases removed from V and 9 bases from J, the gap between germline ends came to 15 bases. The CDR3 has 15 amino acids. In DNA, the CDR3 is TGTGCCAGCAGCCAAGATGAAACTCGCCTCGGCACCATATATTTT. Its translation is CASSQDETRLGTIYF.